This T cell receptor (beta chain) was observed in a study of CD8+CD57+ T cells in acquired aplastic anemia. Germline CDR1 is SQVTM and CDR2 is ANQGSEA. The CDR3 runs 15 residues. Trimming removed 4 bases from V and 0 bases from J, with 15 bases in between. The authors sequenced patients whose flow cytometry had shown CD8+CD57+ cell expansion. In all patients, the disease was severe acquired aplastic anemia. CDR3 and TCR beta VDJ profiling relied on a genomic DNA template. TCRdb processed the reads anew with MiXCR; each CDR3 protein has one entry. Found here are 220,000 or so distinct CDR3 sequences, 65% of them singletons; the top ten hold about 60%.

The material sequenced was sorted CD4+, CD8+, or CD8+CD57+ T cells (not recorded which) from PBMCs. The V gene is TRBV29-1, the J gene TRBJ1-2; maybe TRBD1 (5 bases). This TCR was sampled from a human donor with aplastic anemia. CDR3 protein: CSVGVGQGANYGYTF. Written as DNA, the CDR3 is TGCAGCGTTGGGGTGGGGCAGGGAGCTAACTATGGCTACACCTTC.